This T cell receptor beta chain was profiled in a study of monozygotic twins with inflammatory bowel disease. Germline CDR1 WSHSY, CDR2 SAAADI. This CDR3 is built from 14 residues. As to this clonotype: Its matching antigen is unknown.

The study's findings and limits: The inverse Simpson measure of TCRbeta diversity was lower in IBD patients than in healthy co-twins. What may have added variability to patient repertoires is that immunosuppressive treatments differed.

UMIs bearing a 6-nucleotide sample barcode were added through template switching. TCRalpha and TCRbeta cDNA went through two nested PCRs of roughly 15 and 9 cycles. TCRdb reprocessed the 5' RACE reads and reports one entry per CDR3 protein, with no DNA. Its listing shows 300,000 to 350,000 distinct CDR3 sequences. The rearrangement uses TRBV10-2 and TRBJ2-3; without DNA, the TCRdb call of TRBD1 cannot be checked. Sequencing used blood. This TCR came from a human donor with ulcerative colitis or Crohn's disease, or a healthy co-twin of an affected twin (not recorded which). CDR3: CASTPGRSTDTQYF.